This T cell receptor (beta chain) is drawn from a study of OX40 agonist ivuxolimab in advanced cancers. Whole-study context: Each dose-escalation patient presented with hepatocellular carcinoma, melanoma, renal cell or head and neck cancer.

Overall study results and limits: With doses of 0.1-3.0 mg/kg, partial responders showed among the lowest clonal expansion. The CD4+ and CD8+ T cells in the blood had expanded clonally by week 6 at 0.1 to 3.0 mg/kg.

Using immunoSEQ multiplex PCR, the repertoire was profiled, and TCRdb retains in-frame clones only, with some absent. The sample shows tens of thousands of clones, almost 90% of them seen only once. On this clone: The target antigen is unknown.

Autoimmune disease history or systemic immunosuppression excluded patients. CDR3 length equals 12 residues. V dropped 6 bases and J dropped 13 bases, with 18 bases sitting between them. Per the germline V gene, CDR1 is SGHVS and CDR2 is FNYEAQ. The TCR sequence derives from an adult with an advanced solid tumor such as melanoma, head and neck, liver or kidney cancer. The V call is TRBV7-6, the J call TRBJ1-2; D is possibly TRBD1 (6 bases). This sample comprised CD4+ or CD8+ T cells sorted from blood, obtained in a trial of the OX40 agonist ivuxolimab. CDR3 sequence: CASSLQGARRTF. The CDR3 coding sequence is TGTGCCAGCAGTTTACAGGGCGCGCGGCGCACCTTC.